This T cell receptor (beta chain) stems from a study of regulatory T cells in long-lasting Graves disease. Arm-PCR of CDR3 regions and iRepertoire HTBI primers were used to build TCR beta libraries. TCRdb recomputed calls from the multiplex PCR reads with MiXCR, one row per CDR3 protein. The data hold hundreds of thousands of distinct CDR3 sequences, with roughly 13% observed a single time. Specified time point: newly diagnosed GD, antithyroid drugs for less than 3 months. With RNA extracted from PBMCs as input, the TCR library was made. This CDR3 spans 11 amino acids. Germline V gene sequence: CDR1 SGHDN, CDR2 FVKESK. The V gene lost 8 bases and the J gene lost 0 bases, with 4 bases spanning the gap. These sequences were also reported in another study, on T cells in Graves' hyperthyroidism and ophthalmopathy. From that report: Most thyroid-expanded clonotypes above 0.001 were also found in blood.

The receptor was isolated from a man in his thirties or forties with Graves disease. The starting material was peripheral blood mononuclear cells (PBMCs), obtained at new diagnosis, from a patient treated with antithyroid drugs. The V call is TRBV14, the J call TRBJ1-2; D gene ambiguous. This chain's CDR3 is CASGANYGYTF. The CDR3 DNA reads as TGTGCCAGCGGAGCTAACTATGGCTACACCTTC.